This TCR beta chain was captured in a study of T cell responses to AZD1222 COVID-19 vaccine. Data came from immunoSEQ multiplex PCR; TCRdb stores just in-frame clones and leaves some out. The table records roughly 56,000 clones, roughly four fifths of them present only once. The CDR3 covers 16 residues. The ends were cut back, 2 bases at V and 5 bases at J, with 20 bases in the middle. Germline CDR1 reads SGHDT; CDR2 reads YYEEEE. The specimen comprised peripheral blood, sampled 28 days after the second AZD1222 dose. The TCR was taken from an adult who received the AZD1222 COVID-19 vaccine. The chain is built from TRBV5-6 and TRBJ2-7, with D perhaps matching TRBD2 (5 bases). The CDR3 nucleotides are TGTGCCAGCAGCTTACTAGGTACAGCGTTCTCTCACGAGCAGTACTTC. This sequence encodes CASSLLGTAFSHEQYF.